This TCR beta chain was documented in a study of T cell responses to AZD1222 COVID-19 vaccine. Study findings and constraints: Repertoires were obtained solely post-peak T cell response. The donor cohort was predominantly white British with a female majority, and clonal diversity may have been underestimated. At baseline, just five to seven AZD1222 recipients tested seropositive. Spike-specific TCR breadth and depth grew following two AZD1222 doses.

TCRdb keeps only in-frame clones here, not all; method: immunoSEQ multiplex PCR. The data hold about 120,000 clones, with more than 75% observed a single time. As concerns this clone: Its antigen remains unknown.

The germline CDR1 and CDR2 sequences are SGHVS and FQNEAQ. This CDR3 contains 14 residues. Trimming took off 0 bases at V and 0 bases at J, with 3 bases between the two ends. The clonotype was recovered from an adult in good health. The chain carries TRBV7-8 and TRBJ1-3, with unresolved D. The specimen was peripheral blood, collected on day 0 of AZD1222 vaccination. The CDR3 loop is CASSLAASGNTIYF. The CDR3 coding sequence is TGTGCCAGCAGCTTAGCCGCCTCTGGAAACACCATATATTTT.